The 21 T cell receptor beta chains below were found in one sample sequenced in a study of blood T cell repertoires in COVID-19. Sequencing used immunoSEQ multiplex PCR; TCRdb keeps in-frame clones, though not all of them. Counted here are 200,000 to 250,000 clones, around 80% occurring once; the ten biggest clones make up around 1.3%. The specimen was peripheral blood. These TCRs come from a woman aged 30 to 39 with COVID-19, enrolled during active disease.

This CDR3 is CASSPRGQGPTNEKLFF. CDR3 DNA: TGTGCCAGCAGCCCCCGAGGACAGGGGCCAACTAATGAAAAACTGTTTTTT. This sequence joins TRBV13 and TRBJ1-4, with 9 nucleotides matching TRBD1. The germline V gene has CDR1 PRHDT and CDR2 FYEKMQ (reference sequence). The CDR3 contains 17 residues. The junction had 7 bases not matched to a gene; V was cut back by 5 bases and J by 0 bases.

The chain recombines TRBV29-1 with TRBJ1-2, with 9 bases fitting TRBD1. Per the germline V gene, CDR1 is SQVTM and CDR2 is ANQGSEA. The CDR3 is 15 amino acids. After removal of 4 bases from V and 4 bases from J, the junction contained 10 bases not matched to a gene. CDR3 sequence reads: CSVGTGAAHFYGYTF. CDR3 DNA sequence: TGCAGCGTTGGGACAGGGGCGGCCCACTTCTATGGCTACACCTTC.

CDR3: CASSLNRGSTEAFF. The CDR3 nucleotides read TGTGCCAGCAGCTTGAACAGGGGGAGCACTGAAGCTTTCTTT. The chain has TRBV7-2 and TRBJ1-1; 8 bases fit TRBD1. The CDR3 contains 14 residues. In germline, CDR1 is SGHTA, CDR2 FQGNSA. Trimming took 3 bases from V and 4 from J; bases not matched to a gene: 4.

This chain uses TRBV28 with TRBJ2-6; possible D gene TRBD2, 6 bases. Germline V CDR1 and CDR2: MDHEN, SYDVKM. The CDR3 is 17 residues long. Between the trimmed V and J ends, which lost 3 bases and 0 bases, there was a span of 12 bases. The CDR3 here is CASSLRDRSSGANVLTF. In nucleotides, the CDR3 is TGTGCCAGCAGTTTGCGGGACCGCAGCTCTGGGGCCAACGTCCTGACTTTC.

The gene calls are TRBV2 and TRBJ2-6, with no clear D. CDR1 SNHLY and CDR2 FYNNEI come from the germline V gene. This CDR3 is built from 15 residues. V was pared by 3 bases and J by 0 bases, with 6 bases between. CDR3 nucleotides: TGTGCCAGCAGTGATCTAGACTCTGGGGCCAACGTCCTGACTTTC. As protein: CASSDLDSGANVLTF.

The V gene is TRBV3-1 (or the pseudogene TRBV3-2), the J gene TRBJ2-5; TRBD1 is a possible D gene (5 bases). The CDR3 loop spans 15 amino acids. Deletions cut 4 bases from V and 4 bases from J, with 16 bases between. Germline CDR1 reads LGHDT; CDR2 reads YNNKEL (reference sequence). The CDR3 region is CASSRKTATIETQYF. As DNA, the CDR3 is TGTGCCAGCAGCCGGAAGACAGCAACTATAGAGACCCAGTACTTC.

Here the CDR3 DNA reads TGTGCCAGCAGCTTAGGGGACAGTAATTCACCCCTCCACTTT. It encodes CASSLGDSNSPLHF. The chain is built from TRBV7-9 and TRBJ1-6; TRBD1 aligns across 7 bases. The CDR3 covers 14 residues. V dropped 1 base and J dropped 6; count of bases not matched to a gene: 0. Looked up from germline, CDR1 is SEHNR and CDR2 is FQNEAQ (reference sequence).

This clone has just one count. The rearrangement joins TRBV6-5 to TRBJ2-7; 12 bases are a match to TRBD1. The ends lost 0 bases at V and 8 bases at J; junction bases unmatched: 5. This CDR3 is 15 amino acids long. In germline, CDR1 is MNHEY, CDR2 SVGAGI. CDR3 coding DNA: TGTGCCAGCAGTTACTCCGGGACAGGGGGCAGCAAGCAGTACTTC. Amino acids: CASSYSGTGGSKQYF.

V usage is TRBV6-5 and J usage is TRBJ2-6, with unresolved D. The germline CDR1 and CDR2 sequences are MNHEY and SVGAGI. The CDR3 runs to 16 residues. Between the trimmed V and J ends, which lost 4 bases and 0 bases, there was a span of 10 bases. The CDR3 protein is CASSLWSRSGANVLTF. DNA of the CDR3: TGTGCCAGCAGTTTATGGAGCCGCTCTGGGGCCAACGTCCTGACTTTC.

The chain has TRBV28 and TRBJ1-5; TRBD1 matches at 10 bases. V shed 3 bases, J shed 4 bases, and the junction held 9 bases outside the gene matches. The CDR3 has 17 amino acids. Germline-derived CDR1 and CDR2 are MDHEN and SYDVKM. CDR3 in amino acids: CASSFRLGTGDNQPQHF. The CDR3 bases are TGTGCCAGCAGTTTCCGCCTCGGGACAGGGGATAATCAGCCCCAGCATTTT.

The chain uses TRBV27 and TRBJ1-1; 8 bases are a match to TRBD1. J gave up 10 bases and V 5 bases, and 12 bases lay outside the gene matches. In germline, CDR1 is MNHEY, CDR2 SMNVEV (reference sequence). The CDR3 covers 14 residues. The DNA of the CDR3 is TGTGCCAGCAGTCTCACCGGGACAGGAATTGGAGCTTTCTTT. Protein product: CASSLTGTGIGAFF.

The gene calls are TRBV7-9 and TRBJ2-1; weak D call: TRBD2 (5 bases). Trimming removed 3 bases from V and 1 base from J, with 10 bases in between. CDR1 and CDR2 from the germline V gene are SEHNR and FQNEAQ (reference sequence). The CDR3 totals 15 residues. CDR3 nucleotides: TGTGCCAGCAGCTTCGGGTCGGGGTCCTACAATGAGCAGTTCTTC. It specifies CASSFGSGSYNEQFF.

The chain couples TRBV5-1 to TRBJ2-3; TRBD2 matches at 12 bases. V lost 4 bases, J lost 2 bases, and 8 bases stayed unmatched. Looked up from germline, CDR1 is SGHRS and CDR2 is YFSETQ. The CDR3 runs to 17 residues. The CDR3 nucleotides are TGCGCCAGCAGCCTGGGACTAGCGGGTCGATTCACAGATACGCAGTATTTT. Its protein is CASSLGLAGRFTDTQYF. Looking up the rest from reference TRBV5-1 and TRBJ2-3 gives the full variable domain: KAGVTQTPRYLIKTRGQQVTLSCSPISGHRSVSWYQQTPGQGLQFLFEYFSETQRNKGNFPGRFSGRQFSNSRSEMNVSTLELGDSALYLCASSLGLAGRFTDTQYFGPGTRLTVL.

The chain is built from TRBV2 and TRBJ1-2; perhaps TRBD1 as D (5 bases). CDR3 length equals 15 residues. Trimming took 3 bases from V and 7 from J, leaving 18 bases between them. Germline lookup yields CDR1 SNHLY and CDR2 FYNNEI. CDR3 nucleotide sequence: TGTGCCAGCAGTGATCCGGCAGGGTCGGTTTTTGGCTACACCTTC. Its protein product is CASSDPAGSVFGYTF.

As DNA, the CDR3 is TGTGCCAGCATTTACACGGGACTAAACACCGGGGAGCTGTTTTTT. Translated: CASIYTGLNTGELFF. The V gene is TRBV28, the J gene TRBJ2-2; 7 bases fit TRBD2. This CDR3 has 15 amino acids. V trimming: 7 bases; J trimming: 2 bases; junction bases outside the gene matches: 7. CDR1 is MDHEN, CDR2 SYDVKM, per germline.

The J gene is TRBJ2-2, the V gene TRBV7-2; D is undetermined. This CDR3 is 14 amino acids long. Germline CDR1 is SGHTA and CDR2 is FQGNSA. V shed 0 bases and J shed 4 bases, with 6 bases lying between them. CDR3 sequence reads: CASSLAPGTGELFF. CDR3 nucleotide sequence: TGTGCCAGCAGCTTAGCCCCGGGCACCGGGGAGCTGTTTTTT.

The V gene is TRBV7-8, the J gene TRBJ1-1, with D perhaps TRBD1 (6 bases). Germline lookup yields CDR1 SGHVS and CDR2 FQNEAQ. The CDR3 totals 16 residues. V was pared by 1 base and J by 0 bases, with 12 bases between. The CDR3 protein is CASSLVPGQLNTEAFF. The CDR3, as DNA: TGTGCCAGCAGCTTAGTCCCTGGACAGCTGAACACTGAAGCTTTCTTT.

The rearrangement links TRBV27 to TRBJ2-6, with TRBD1 identical over 10 bases. Germline CDR1 and CDR2: MNHEY and SMNVEV (reference sequence). V lost 7 bases, J lost 4 bases, and 10 bases stayed unmatched. The CDR3 length is 17 residues. CDR3 in DNA: TGTGCCAGCACCAGGGGGACAGGGGTACCCGGGGCCAACGTCCTGACTTTC. Translation gives CASTRGTGVPGANVLTF. The full variable domain, in which reference TRBV27 and TRBJ2-6 provide the parts outside the CDR3, is EAQVTQNPRYLITVTGKKLTVTCSQNMNHEYMSWYRQDPGLGLRQIYYSMNVEVTDKGDVPEGYKVSRKEKRNFPLILESPSPNQTSLYFCASTRGTGVPGANVLTFGAGSRLTVL.

The chain has TRBV7-9 and TRBJ1-4; 7 nucleotides line up with TRBD1. Per the germline V gene, CDR1 is SEHNR and CDR2 is FQNEAQ (reference sequence). This CDR3 spans 18 amino acids. J was trimmed by 2 bases and V by 3 bases; bases with no gene match: 12. CDR3 residues: CASSFPYRTGVTNEKLFF. CDR3 DNA: TGTGCCAGCAGCTTTCCTTACCGTACAGGGGTCACTAATGAAAAACTGTTTTTT. The variable domain in full, completed from reference TRBV7-9 and TRBJ1-4, reads DTGVSQNPRHKITKRGQNVTFRCDPISEHNRLYWYRQTLGQGPEFLTYFQNEAQLEKSRLLSDRFSAERPKGSFSTLEIQRTEQGDSAMYLCASSFPYRTGVTNEKLFFGSGTQLSVL.

The chain couples TRBV10-3 to TRBJ1-1; D might be TRBD1 (5 bases). This CDR3 region has 13 residues. Per the germline V gene, CDR1 is ENHRY and CDR2 is SYGVKD. Trimming took 4 bases from V and 5 from J, leaving 11 bases between them. The CDR3 region has the DNA TGTGCCATCAGTGCGGGGGTGGGGACTGAAGCTTTCTTT. This encodes CAISAGVGTEAFF.

This clone was observed a few times. The CDR3 reads CATTQVSGNTIYF. Written as DNA, the CDR3 is TGTGCCACAACCCAGGTGTCTGGAAACACCATATATTTT. The V call is TRBV28, the J call TRBJ1-3; no clear D gene. This CDR3 is 13 amino acids long. Germline CDR1 MDHEN, CDR2 SYDVKM. The V end was cut by 10 bases, the J end by 1 base, with 11 bases between.